Following are 3 T cell receptor beta chains from one sample sequenced in a study of yellow fever vaccine responses in identical twins. Each CDR3 protein gets one entry after TCRdb re-called the RT-PCR reads with MiXCR. This table has approximately 400 distinct CDR3 sequences, approximately 71% appearing once. Here the sequenced sample was T cells from blood (PBMCs), unsorted or a sorted subset (not recorded which), taken before or after yellow fever vaccination (not recorded which). The source is a female donor who received the yellow fever vaccine.

This clonotype was detected only a few times. The chain couples TRBV23-1 to TRBJ1-5; tentatively, D is TRBD1 (6 bases). TRBV23-1 is marked as an open reading frame, function uncertain. This CDR3 comprises 14 residues. Here the CDR3 reads CAPGPRGINQPQHF. CDR3 DNA: TGCGCACCAGGCCCCAGGGGTATCAATCAGCCCCAGCATTTT.

This rearrangement joins TRBV6-1 to TRBJ1-2, with D perhaps matching TRBD1 (5 bases). V was clipped by 6 bases and J by 8 bases, with 19 bases between them. Germline CDR1 reads MNHNS; CDR2 reads SASEGT. This CDR3 has 14 residues. In nucleotides, the CDR3 is TGTGCCAGCAGCCACCAGGGAGGCGGGGAGGGCTACACCTTC. This codes for CASSHQGGGEGYTF.

Only one count was recorded for this clonotype. The chain links TRBV7-3 to TRBJ2-3, with D possibly matching TRBD1 (6 bases). This CDR3 contains 15 residues. V was clipped by 0 bases and J by 4 bases, with 11 bases between them. Looked up from germline, CDR1 is SGHTA and CDR2 is FQGTGA. CDR3: CASSLTLQGADTQYF. Written as DNA, the CDR3 is TGTGCCAGCAGCTTAACGTTACAGGGAGCAGATACGCAGTATTTT.